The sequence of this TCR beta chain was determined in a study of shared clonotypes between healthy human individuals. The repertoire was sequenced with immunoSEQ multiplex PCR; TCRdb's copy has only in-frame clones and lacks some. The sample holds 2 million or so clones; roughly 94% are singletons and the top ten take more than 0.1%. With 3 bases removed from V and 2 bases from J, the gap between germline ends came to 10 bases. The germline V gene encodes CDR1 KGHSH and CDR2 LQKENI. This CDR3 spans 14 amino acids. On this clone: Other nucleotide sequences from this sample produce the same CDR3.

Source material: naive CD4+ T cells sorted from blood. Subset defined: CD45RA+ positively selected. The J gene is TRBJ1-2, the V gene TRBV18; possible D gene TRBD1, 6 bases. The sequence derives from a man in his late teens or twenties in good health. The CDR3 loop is CASSPGQTNYGYTF. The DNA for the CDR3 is TGTGCCAGCTCACCCGGACAGACCAACTATGGCTACACCTTC.